The sequence of this T cell receptor beta chain was determined in a study of shared clonotypes between healthy human individuals. General study points: Researchers found naive subsets generally carried larger estimated richness than memory subsets.

Healthy HIV-negative adults with no recent acute infections or vaccinations were recruited as donors. The protocol was immunoSEQ multiplex PCR, while the TCRdb copy is restricted to in-frame clones and leaves out a portion. Of roughly 1.4 million clones in the sample, about 98.5% were seen once. From germline, CDR1 is MDHEN and CDR2 SYDVKM. The CDR3 is 14 residues long. J gave up 6 bases and V 3 bases, and 8 bases lay outside the gene matches. In regard to this clone: The antigen is not known.

J is TRBJ2-7 and V is TRBV28; 7 bases are shared with TRBD2. Sequenced: naive CD4+ T cells sorted from blood. The subset is: CD45RA+ positively selected. The sequence was obtained from a man aged 25-40 years in good health. The CDR3: CASSFVAGVGEQYF. The CDR3 DNA is TGTGCCAGCAGTTTCGTGGCGGGAGTGGGCGAGCAGTACTTC.